The next 32 T cell receptor beta chains were all read from a single sample in a study of cytomegalovirus exposure and HLA in healthy donors. In the PCR, 60 Vbeta and 13 Jbeta primers were used. TCRdb keeps only in-frame clones here, not all; method: immunoSEQ multiplex PCR. The sample has some 140,000 clones; approximately 74% are singletons. The sample comprised PBMCs. These receptors all come from a man aged 18 to 29 in good health and CMV-seronegative.

The chain uses TRBV9 and TRBJ1-1; tentatively, D is TRBD1 (6 bases). V was cut by 3 bases and J by 0 bases, with 12 bases left in between. The CDR3 spans 15 residues. Germline loops: CDR1 SGDLS, CDR2 YYNGEE. The CDR3 region has the DNA TGTGCCAGCAGCGCCATGGGACATATGAACACTGAAGCTTTCTTT. It yields the protein CASSAMGHMNTEAFF.

The rearrangement uses TRBV6-1 and TRBJ2-7, with unresolved D. Germline CDR1 MNHNS, CDR2 SASEGT. Trimming removed 3 bases from V and 2 bases from J, with 11 bases in between. The CDR3 length is 14 residues. The CDR3 DNA sequence: TGTGCCAGCAGTGACCAAGAAGGAGCCTACGAGCAGTACTTC. It specifies CASSDQEGAYEQYF.

The chain joins TRBV28 to TRBJ1-6; TRBD1 aligns across 9 bases. CDR3 length equals 13 residues. With 4 bases clipped from V and 9 bases from J, the junction kept 1 base outside the gene matches. Germline V gene data show CDR1 as MDHEN and CDR2 as SYDVKM. The CDR3, as DNA: TGTGCCAGCAGTTACAGGGGGCGTTCACCCCTCCACTTT. Encoded protein: CASSYRGRSPLHF. The full variable domain, with the rest looked up from reference TRBV28 and TRBJ1-6, is DVKVTQSSRYLVKRTGEKVFLECVQDMDHENMFWYRQDPGLGLRLIYFSYDVKMKEKGDIPEGYSVSREKKERFSLILESASTNQTSMYLCASSYRGRSPLHFGNGTRLTVT.

The chain is built from TRBV10-3 and TRBJ2-7; 9 bases agree with TRBD2. The CDR3 spans 14 residues. Germline V CDR1 and CDR2: ENHRY, SYGVKD. V trimming: 11 bases; J trimming: 7 bases; junction bases outside the gene matches: 15. CDR3 nucleotides: TGTGCCTTCCCTAGCGGGGTTCGCTTGTGGGAGCAGTACTTC. Protein: CAFPSGVRLWEQYF.

The rearrangement links TRBV18 to TRBJ1-2; perhaps TRBD1 as D (5 bases). The V end lost 3 bases, the J end lost 3 bases, and 11 bases lay between the germline ends. Per germline, CDR1 KGHSH and CDR2 LQKENI. The CDR3 contains 14 residues. CDR3 sequence: CASSPQDRHYGYTF. DNA for the CDR3: TGTGCCAGCTCACCTCAAGACAGACACTATGGCTACACCTTC.

The V gene is TRBV30, the J gene TRBJ1-1; D is possibly TRBD1 (6 bases). The CDR3 totals 12 residues. Germline CDR1 is GTSNPN and CDR2 is SVGIG (reference sequence). The ends were cut back, 3 bases at V and 4 bases at J, with 9 bases in the middle. The CDR3 DNA reads TGTGCCTGGAGGCAGGGGCCCACTGAAGCTTTCTTT. This codes for CAWRQGPTEAFF.

About this clone: The junction departs from the called germline gene at one end, perhaps through a read error. The chain is built from TRBV30 and TRBJ2-7; no firm D call. The CDR3 sequence is 12 residues long. Germline CDR1 and CDR2: GTSNPN and SVGIG (reference sequence). CDR3 amino acids: CVWSPYPYEQYF. The CDR3 DNA is TGTGTCTGGAGTCCCTACCCCTACGAGCAGTACTTC.

In this sample, this clone turned up a few times. The J gene is TRBJ2-1, the V gene TRBV5-4, with D possibly matching TRBD1 (6 bases). The CDR3 sequence is 16 residues long. The germline CDR1 and CDR2 sequences are SGHNT and YYREEE (reference sequence). Trimming took 3 bases from V and 3 from J, leaving 16 bases between them. The CDR3 DNA is TGTGCCAGCAGCTACCTCAGGGGTCGGGTCTACAATGAGCAGTTCTTC. This encodes CASSYLRGRVYNEQFF.

The CDR3 DNA reads as TGTGCCAGCAGCCAAGATGGAGCAGTTCCTTACAATGAGCAGTTCTTC. Its protein is CASSQDGAVPYNEQFF. The V gene is TRBV4-2, the J gene TRBJ2-1, with unresolved D. The germline V gene has CDR1 LGHNA and CDR2 YNFKEQ. V lost 0 bases, J lost 4 bases, and 13 bases lay in between. The CDR3 covers 16 residues.

The rearrangement uses TRBV5-1 and TRBJ2-1, with D uncertain. Looked up from germline, CDR1 is SGHRS and CDR2 is YFSETQ. Trimming took off 0 bases at V and 3 bases at J, with 10 bases between the two ends. The CDR3 runs 15 residues. Here the CDR3 DNA reads TGCGCCAGCAGCTTGGCTGCGCCAATCTACAATGAGCAGTTCTTC. Translating gives CASSLAAPIYNEQFF.

The chain employs TRBV6-5 and TRBJ2-1, with 9 bases matching TRBD1. Losses at the gene ends were 4 bases for V and 2 bases for J; bases not matched to a gene: 3. The germline gives CDR1 MNHEY, CDR2 SVGAGI. There are 15 residues in the CDR3. The CDR3 loop reads CASSSGQGAYNEQFF. For the CDR3, the DNA is TGTGCCAGCAGTTCGGGACAGGGAGCCTACAATGAGCAGTTCTTC.

The chain has TRBV19 and TRBJ2-3; no clear D gene. The CDR3 covers 14 residues. Trimming took off 5 bases at V and 7 bases at J, with 16 bases between the two ends. Germline CDR1 reads LNHDA; CDR2 reads SQIVND (reference sequence). The CDR3 DNA reads as TGTGCCAGTAGTCCAATTGGGCCCCTTAATACGCAGTATTTT. Residues: CASSPIGPLNTQYF. Full variable domain (remainder filled in from reference TRBV19 and TRBJ2-3): DGGITQSPKYLFRKEGQNVTLSCEQNLNHDAMYWYRQDPGQGLRLIYYSQIVNDFQKGDIAEGYSVSREKKESFPLTVTSAQKNPTAFYLCASSPIGPLNTQYFGPGTRLTVL.

V and J are TRBV10-1 and TRBJ1-5, with D unclear. The V gene lost 1 base and the J gene lost 3 bases, with 4 bases spanning the gap. Per the germline V gene, CDR1 is WNHNN and CDR2 is SYGVQD (reference sequence). This CDR3 has 13 residues. DNA for the CDR3: TGCGCCAGCAGTGAGTTAGTCAATCAGCCCCAGCATTTT. This encodes CASSELVNQPQHF.

The chain is built from TRBV7-3 and TRBJ2-1; 8 nucleotides match TRBD2. V lost 5 bases and J lost 2; bases outside the gene matches: 8. The CDR3 totals 16 residues. In germline, CDR1 is SGHTA, CDR2 FQGTGA. The CDR3 nucleotides read TGTGCCAGCAGCGTCAGCGGGGGCGATCCCTACAATGAGCAGTTCTTC. Amino acids: CASSVSGGDPYNEQFF. The full variable domain, with the rest looked up from reference TRBV7-3 and TRBJ2-1, is GAGVSQTPSNKVTEKGKYVELRCDPISGHTALYWYRQSLGQGPEFLIYFQGTGAADDSGLPNDRFFAVRPEGSVSTLKIQRTERGDSAVYLCASSVSGGDPYNEQFFGPGTRLTVL.

This clone has a handful of counts. The V and J genes are TRBV27 and TRBJ2-7, with D perhaps matching TRBD1 (5 bases). The V end lost 3 bases, the J end lost 1 base, and 13 bases lay between the germline ends. Germline V gene sequence: CDR1 MNHEY, CDR2 SMNVEV (reference sequence). The CDR3 totals 15 residues. For the CDR3, the DNA is TGTGCCAGCAGTTTGGGGCCGGGCGCATCCTACGAGCAGTACTTC. Its protein is CASSLGPGASYEQYF.

This chain joins TRBV11-2 and TRBJ2-5; 8 bases match TRBD1. J was trimmed by 0 bases and V by 4 bases; bases with no gene match: 7. CDR3 size: 16 residues. CDR1 SGHAT and CDR2 FQNNGV come from the germline V gene. CDR3 amino acids: CASSSTGQGYQETQYF. CDR3 sequence (DNA): TGTGCCAGCAGCTCGACAGGACAGGGCTACCAAGAGACCCAGTACTTC.

The rearrangement joins TRBV5-1 to TRBJ2-3, with 7 nucleotides matching TRBD1. CDR1 and CDR2 (germline): SGHRS, YFSETQ. The CDR3 loop spans 16 amino acids. The junction had 8 bases not matched to a gene; V was cut back by 1 base and J by 3 bases. As DNA, the CDR3 is TGCGCCAGCAGCTTGCTAGGGGGCGCCGGGACAGATACGCAGTATTTT. Protein sequence: CASSLLGGAGTDTQYF.

There are a few counts of this clone. J is TRBJ2-7 and V is TRBV19, with D maybe TRBD1 (6 bases). Trimming pared 5 bases from V and 3 bases from J, leaving 17 bases between. The CDR3 is made up of 15 amino acids. The germline gives CDR1 LNHDA, CDR2 SQIVND (reference sequence). CDR3 sequence: CASSARTELSYEQYV. DNA for the CDR3: TGTGCCAGTAGTGCACGGACAGAATTAAGCTACGAGCAGTACGTC.

This chain uses TRBV4-3 with TRBJ2-7; TRBD2 matches at 8 bases. Germline loops: CDR1 LGHNA, CDR2 YSLEER. V shed 0 bases, J shed 6 bases, and the junction held 7 bases outside the gene matches. The CDR3 covers 15 residues. CDR3 coding DNA: TGCGCCAGCAGCCAAGAGCCTAGCGGGTACAGCGAGCAGTACTTC. Protein: CASSQEPSGYSEQYF.

The chain uses TRBV7-9 and TRBJ2-7; 8 nucleotides align to TRBD2. The CDR3 contains 13 residues. The germline V gene encodes CDR1 SEHNR and CDR2 FQNEAQ (reference sequence). Losses at the gene ends were 7 bases for V and 6 bases for J; bases not matched to a gene: 8. In DNA, the CDR3 is TGTGCCAGCAATAACGGGGGGGGTAGCGAGCAGTACGTC. Protein sequence: CASNNGGGSEQYV.

V and J are TRBV2 and TRBJ2-6; TRBD2 might be the D (5 bases). The CDR3 has 15 amino acids. V dropped 3 bases and J dropped 4 bases, with 10 bases sitting between them. Germline lookup yields CDR1 SNHLY and CDR2 FYNNEI. The CDR3 here is CASSEGDLGANVLTF. DNA for the CDR3: TGTGCCAGCAGTGAGGGAGACCTGGGGGCCAACGTCCTGACTTTC.

The chain recombines TRBV5-1 with TRBJ2-2; D uncertain. The V end lost 4 bases, the J end lost 2 bases, and 9 bases lay between the germline ends. From germline, CDR1 is SGHRS and CDR2 YFSETQ. The CDR3 contains 14 residues. The CDR3 spells CASSLATNTGELFF. For the CDR3, the DNA is TGCGCCAGCAGCCTTGCAACTAACACCGGGGAGCTGTTTTTT.

This chain connects TRBV2 to TRBJ2-5, with D perhaps TRBD2 (5 bases). Germline-derived CDR1 and CDR2 are SNHLY and FYNNEI. Trimming pared 5 bases from V and 2 bases from J, leaving 15 bases between. This CDR3 contains 15 residues. The CDR3 protein is CASSLRQRLQETQYF. The CDR3 region has the DNA TGTGCCAGCAGTCTTCGTCAACGACTACAAGAGACCCAGTACTTC. Based on the CDR3 plus reference TRBV2 and TRBJ2-5, the full variable domain is EPEVTQTPSHQVTQMGQEVILRCVPISNHLYFYWYRQILGQKVEFLVSFYNNEISEKSEIFDDQFSVERPDGSNFTLKIRSTKLEDSAMYFCASSLRQRLQETQYFGPGTRLLVL.

The rearrangement uses TRBV7-2 and TRBJ2-7; 10 positions agree with TRBD1. Germline-derived CDR1 and CDR2 are SGHTA and FQGNSA. The V and J ends lost 3 bases and 4 bases, in that order; junction bases with no gene match: 6. The CDR3 is 15 amino acids. The CDR3 bases are TGTGCCAGCAGCTTCAACGACAGGGGGCGGTACGAGCAGTACTTC. It encodes CASSFNDRGRYEQYF.

Worth noting for this clone: At one end the junction does not follow the germline gene, possibly because of a read error. The chain has TRBV2 and TRBJ2-6, with D perhaps TRBD1 (5 bases). Germline-derived CDR1 and CDR2 are SNHLY and FYNNEI. This CDR3 is 16 amino acids long. CDR3 loop: CASSVAGSHGANGLTF. CDR3 DNA sequence: TGTGCCAGCAGTGTGGCCGGGTCGCATGGGGCCAACGGCCTGACTTTC.

This chain links TRBV7-9 with TRBJ1-4; D remains ambiguous. CDR1 SEHNR and CDR2 FQNEAQ come from the germline V gene (reference sequence). The V and J ends lost 0 bases and 8 bases respectively, with 13 bases between them. This CDR3 is built from 15 residues. The DNA of the CDR3 is TGTGCCAGCAGCTTAGCCGGGGTAGAGGGCGAAAAACTGTTTTTT. Translation: CASSLAGVEGEKLFF.

CDR3 coding DNA: TGCGCCAGCAGCTTGACGGACAGTCCCTACAATGAGCAGTTCTTC. Translated: CASSLTDSPYNEQFF. The chain recombines TRBV5-1 with TRBJ2-1, with D maybe TRBD1 (6 bases). There are 15 residues in the CDR3. The germline gives CDR1 SGHRS, CDR2 YFSETQ. Trimming took off 1 base at V and 2 bases at J, with 10 bases between the two ends.

The rearrangement joins TRBV7-9 to TRBJ1-1; D gene uncertain. Germline values: CDR1 SEHNR, CDR2 FQNEAQ (reference sequence). CDR3 length: 15 residues. V gave up 5 bases and J gave up 0 bases, with 13 bases separating them. CDR3 nucleotide sequence: TGTGCCAGCAGCAGAGACACTGCCATGAACACTGAAGCTTTCTTT. Its translation is CASSRDTAMNTEAFF.

This rearrangement joins TRBV18 to TRBJ1-2, with 7 nucleotides matching TRBD1. Germline CDR1 is KGHSH and CDR2 is LQKENI. This CDR3 contains 15 residues. Unmatched junction bases numbered 6, after V lost 1 base and J lost 4 bases. Here the CDR3 DNA reads TGTGCCAGCTCACCACAGGGACAGTCAAGCTATGGCTACACCTTC. Protein product: CASSPQGQSSYGYTF.

This chain joins TRBV5-1 and TRBJ2-2; TRBD1 matches 9 bases. The J segment lost 6 bases and the V segment lost 4 bases, leaving 4 bases of the junction unmatched. The CDR3 spans 14 residues. In germline, CDR1 is SGHRS, CDR2 YFSETQ. CDR3 in amino acids: CASSGGQGSGELFF. In nucleotides, the CDR3 is TGCGCCAGCAGCGGGGGACAGGGATCCGGGGAGCTGTTTTTT.

The J gene is TRBJ1-5, the V gene TRBV7-2; TRBD1 matches at 7 bases. This CDR3 comprises 13 residues. CDR1 is SGHTA, CDR2 FQGNSA, per germline. V shed 4 bases, J shed 9 bases, and the junction held 6 bases outside the gene matches. This CDR3 is CASSSTGFRPQHF. DNA of the CDR3: TGTGCCAGCAGCTCGACAGGGTTTCGGCCCCAGCATTTT.

This sequence joins TRBV2 and TRBJ2-3, with 7 nucleotides matching TRBD1. V shed 3 bases, J shed 3 bases, and the junction held 6 bases outside the gene matches. CDR3 size: 15 residues. Per germline, CDR1 SNHLY and CDR2 FYNNEI. The CDR3 here is CASSERGRQTDTQYF. In DNA, the CDR3 is TGTGCCAGCAGTGAGAGGGGGCGACAAACAGATACGCAGTATTTT.